These T cell receptor beta chains were read from a single sample in a study of cytomegalovirus exposure and HLA in healthy donors. Profiling relied on immunoSEQ multiplex PCR, and the TCRdb table lists in-frame clones only, not all of them. The table has some 130,000 clones, around 78% seen once. Specimen: PBMCs. The receptors originated from a woman aged 18-30 years in good health and CMV-seronegative. Both conserved end residues are part of each CDR3. A D gene is named only where the DNA matches it firmly. Clone size is not always given. Where it is, it says once, few, many or a class for expanded clones.

v_gene,j_gene,d_gene,abundance,CDR3nt,CDR3aa
TRBV6-1,TRBJ1-1,.,once,TGTGCCAGCAGCCTAGACAGGTCCATGAACACTGAAGCTTTCTTT,CASSLDRSMNTEAFF
TRBV7-8,TRBJ2-3,.,.,TGTGCCAGCAGCTTAGTCACTCCGCCGGATACGCAGTATTTT,CASSLVTPPDTQYF
TRBV27,TRBJ1-4,.,.,TGTGCCAGCCGCACAGCAGGGTCAACTAATGAAAAACTGTTTTTT,CASRTAGSTNEKLFF
TRBV6-5,TRBJ1-1,.,.,TGTGCCAGCAGTACCGACAGCCTAGGGCAGAGGGCTTTCTTT,CASSTDSLGQRAFF
TRBV15,TRBJ2-7,TRBD2,.,TGTGCCACCAGTTCCCCAAGCGACGGGACTAGCGGAGGTAGGTACGAGCAGTACTTC,CATSSPSDGTSGGRYEQYF
TRBV5-6,TRBJ2-7,.,.,TGTGCCAGCACCCTGGGGGCGGGCACTGAAACGAGGGAGCAGTACTTC,CASTLGAGTETREQYF
TRBV21-1,TRBJ1-2,.,.,TGTGCCAGCAGGCCGGAACAGGGGGTTCCAAACTATGGCTACACCTTC,CASRPEQGVPNYGYTF
TRBV6-4,TRBJ2-3,TRBD2,.,TGTGCCAGCAGTGACCAGAAGGGTAAGGCGGGAGGGGGCACAGATACGCAGTATTTT,CASSDQKGKAGGGTDTQYF
TRBV27,TRBJ1-2,.,.,TGTGCCAGCAGTTATGATGGGGAGGCCTATGGCTACACCTTC,CASSYDGEAYGYTF
TRBV9,TRBJ1-1,.,.,TGTGCCAGCAGCGAGGGGGTTCGAACTGAAGCTTTCTTT,CASSEGVRTEAFF
TRBV4-2,TRBJ1-2,.,.,TGTGCCAGCAGCCAAGATGGAAACCCGACAGGCCCCTATGGCTACACCTTC,CASSQDGNPTGPYGYTF
TRBV5-4,TRBJ1-2,TRBD1,.,TGTGCCAGCAGCTCCCCCGGACAGGACAACAACTATGGCTACACCTTC,CASSSPGQDNNYGYTF
TRBV9,TRBJ1-1,.,.,TGTGCCAGCAGCGAAGGGGCCCGGACCTATAGGAACACTGAAGCTTTCTTT,CASSEGARTYRNTEAFF
TRBV5-1,TRBJ1-2,TRBD1,.,TGCGCCAGCAGCTTGGGGCAGGGGGCCTATGGCTACACCTTC,CASSLGQGAYGYTF
TRBV18,TRBJ1-4,.,.,TGTGCCAGCTCACCCTTTTCGGGGACTCGGGAAAAACTGTTTTTT,CASSPFSGTREKLFF
TRBV12-5,TRBJ2-1,TRBD2,.,TGTGCTAGTGGTTTGGGTGGGACTAGCGGGCTTTACAATGAGCAGTTCTTC,CASGLGGTSGLYNEQFF
TRBV28,TRBJ2-1,TRBD1,.,TGTGCCAGCAGTTCTGCCGGGACAGATATTTACAATGAGCAGTTCTTC,CASSSAGTDIYNEQFF
TRBV21-1,TRBJ1-1,.,.,TGTGCCAGCAGCAAAGCTCTCTGGGCCAGACGGAACACTGAAGCTTTCTTT,CASSKALWARRNTEAFF
TRBV5-1,TRBJ2-7,TRBD2,.,TGCGCCAGTCGTCCGACTAGCGACCTCTACGAGCAGTACTTC,CASRPTSDLYEQYF
TRBV7-9,TRBJ2-5,.,.,TGTGCCAGCAGCCCCAGGCTCCAAGAGACCCAGTACTTC,CASSPRLQETQYF
TRBV4-2,TRBJ1-2,TRBD1,.,TGTGCCAGCAGCCGCCCCGGGACAGAGACTAACTATGGCTACACCTTC,CASSRPGTETNYGYTF
TRBV11-2,TRBJ2-3,TRBD2,.,TGTGCCAGCAGCCTCGGGGGGTCAGGGACGCAGTATTTT,CASSLGGSGTQYF
TRBV7-6,TRBJ2-7,.,.,TGTGCCAGCAGCTTAGGTGGACTTCCTCCCGAGCAGTACTTC,CASSLGGLPPEQYF
TRBV27,TRBJ1-4,.,.,TGTGCCAGCAGTTTATCCGGGGGGGGGTTCGAAAAACTGTTTTTT,CASSLSGGGFEKLFF
TRBV6-1,TRBJ1-5,.,.,TGTGCCAGCAGTGGGGACAACCTCCCGGGCAATCAGCCCCAGCATTTT,CASSGDNLPGNQPQHF
TRBV30,TRBJ1-1,.,.,TGTGCCCGCAACAGGGACGGAACTGAAGCTTTCTTT,CARNRDGTEAFF
TRBV5-6,TRBJ2-3,.,once,TGTGCCAGCAGCGCGCCCTCCAGGCGCCCAACAGATACGCAGTATTTT,CASSAPSRRPTDTQYF
TRBV15,TRBJ2-7,TRBD2,once,TGTGCCACCAGCAGAGATCGACTAGCGGGAGGGCTTGCGGGCGAGCAGTACTTC,CATSRDRLAGGLAGEQYF
TRBV30,TRBJ2-7,TRBD2,.,TGTGCCTGGAGTTTTAACGATGAGCGGGAGGGCTACGAGCAGTACTTC,CAWSFNDEREGYEQYF
TRBV6-5,TRBJ1-1,TRBD1,.,TGTGCCAGCAGTCAGACAGGGCAGGACACTGAAGCTTTCTTT,CASSQTGQDTEAFF
TRBV2,TRBJ2-1,.,.,TGTGCCAGCAGTGTAACCCCAGCGAGAAATGAGCAGTTCTTC,CASSVTPARNEQFF
TRBV6-4,TRBJ2-7,TRBD2,.,TGTGCCAGCAGCGGGGGAATAAAGCGGGGAACCTACGAGCAGTACTTC,CASSGGIKRGTYEQYF
TRBV30,TRBJ1-1,.,.,TGTGCCTGGAGTGCTCACAGGGCCACTGAAGCTTTCTTT,CAWSAHRATEAFF
TRBV5-1,TRBJ2-1,.,few,TGCGCCAGCAGCTTAACGGGTGAGCAGTTCTTC,CASSLTGEQFF
TRBV2,TRBJ1-1,.,.,TGTGCCTCCCGGGGTGGGGTTGGGACTGAAGCTTTCTTT,CASRGGVGTEAFF
TRBV2,TRBJ1-2,.,few,TGTGCCAGCACACAGGGTTCTTCGGGTGGCTACACCTTC,CASTQGSSGGYTF
TRBV6-4,TRBJ1-4,.,.,TGTGCCAGCAGCCCCCGACTTGCGCCTAATGAAAAACTGTTTTTT,CASSPRLAPNEKLFF
TRBV10-3,TRBJ2-5,TRBD2,.,TGTGCCATCAGTGACCTAGCGGGATTTCAAGAGACCCAGTACTTC,CAISDLAGFQETQYF
TRBV30,TRBJ1-3,TRBD1,.,TGTGCCTGGGACGACACAGGGGTCTCTGGAAACACCATATATTTT,CAWDDTGVSGNTIYF
TRBV30,TRBJ1-2,TRBD1,.,TGTGCCTGGAGCGGGACAGGGGTGGTTGGCTACACCTTC,CAWSGTGVVGYTF